This note documents a single TCR beta chain sequence. Trimming removed 0 bases at V and 7 bases at J, with 7 bases between. This CDR3 comprises 14 residues. Germline V gives CDR1 MNHNY, CDR2 SVGAGI (reference sequence). The data stem from a study of blood T cell repertoires in COVID-19. Method: immunoSEQ multiplex PCR; TCRdb's copy keeps in-frame clones and lacks some. The data contain roughly 290,000 clones, about 82% of them singletons. The TCR was taken from a woman aged 45-59 years with active or convalescent COVID-19. The V and J genes are TRBV6-6 and TRBJ1-6; maybe TRBD1 (5 bases). Sample: peripheral blood. The CDR3 DNA sequence: TGTGCCAGCAGTTACTCGGGGGGGAATTCACCCCTCCACTTT. This translates into CASSYSGGNSPLHF.